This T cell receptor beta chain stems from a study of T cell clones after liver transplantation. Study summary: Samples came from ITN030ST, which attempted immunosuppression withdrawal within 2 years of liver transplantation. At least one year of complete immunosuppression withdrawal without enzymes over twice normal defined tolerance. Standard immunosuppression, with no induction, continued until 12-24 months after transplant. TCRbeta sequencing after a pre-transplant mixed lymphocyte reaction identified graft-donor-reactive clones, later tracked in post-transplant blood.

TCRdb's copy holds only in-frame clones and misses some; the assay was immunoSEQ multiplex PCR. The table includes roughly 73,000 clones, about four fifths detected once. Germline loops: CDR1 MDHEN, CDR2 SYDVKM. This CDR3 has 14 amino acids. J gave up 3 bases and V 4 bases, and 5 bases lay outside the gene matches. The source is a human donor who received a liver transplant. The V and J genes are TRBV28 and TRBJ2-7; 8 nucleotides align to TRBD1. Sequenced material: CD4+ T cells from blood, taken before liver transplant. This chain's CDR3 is CASSYNRGVYEQYF. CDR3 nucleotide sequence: TGTGCCAGCAGTTACAACAGGGGGGTCTACGAGCAGTACTTC.